These 4 T cell receptor beta chains were sequenced from one sample in a study of cytomegalovirus exposure and HLA in healthy donors. Measured with immunoSEQ multiplex PCR; TCRdb has only the in-frame clones, and not every one. This sample has about 240,000 clones, with around 85% found just once. Specimen: PBMCs. Source of these receptors: a woman between 25 and 40 years old in good health and CMV-seropositive.

There are a few counts of this clone. The chain carries TRBV5-1 and TRBJ2-3, with D possibly TRBD2 on 6 matching bases. The CDR3 runs to 15 residues. Between the trimmed V and J ends, which lost 7 bases and 0 bases, there was a span of 15 bases. Germline values: CDR1 SGHRS, CDR2 YFSETQ. This chain's CDR3 is CASSLTSRSTDTQYF. The CDR3 nucleotides read TGCGCCAGCTCTCTCACTAGCCGAAGCACAGATACGCAGTATTTT. Filled out from reference TRBV5-1 and TRBJ2-3, the complete variable domain reads KAGVTQTPRYLIKTRGQQVTLSCSPISGHRSVSWYQQTPGQGLQFLFEYFSETQRNKGNFPGRFSGRQFSNSRSEMNVSTLELGDSALYLCASSLTSRSTDTQYFGPGTRLTVL.

The V call is TRBV6-4, the J call TRBJ2-3; 12 nucleotides match TRBD2. After removal of 7 bases from V and 4 bases from J, the junction contained 9 bases not matched to a gene. The V gene's germline CDR1 is MRHNA and CDR2 SNTAGT. The CDR3 consists of 16 residues. CDR3 amino acids: CASNLLAGGPPDTQYF. DNA of the CDR3: TGTGCCAGCAACCTACTAGCGGGAGGCCCACCAGATACGCAGTATTTT.

This clone occurred once. This chain connects TRBV27 to TRBJ2-2, with D perhaps TRBD1 (5 bases). CDR3 length equals 14 residues. Germline V gives CDR1 MNHEY, CDR2 SMNVEV (reference sequence). Trimming cost V 8 bases and J 9 bases, with 19 bases left between them. CDR3: CASGQLGASRELFF. The CDR3 nucleotides read TGTGCCAGCGGGCAGTTAGGGGCAAGTAGGGAGCTGTTTTTT.

The chain recombines TRBV10-1 with TRBJ2-3, with 10 bases aligning to TRBD2. The CDR3 contains 17 residues. Losses at the gene ends were 6 bases for V and 2 bases for J; bases not matched to a gene: 11. Germline CDR1 WNHNN, CDR2 SYGVQD (reference sequence). CDR3 residues: CASSLGTSADHTDTQYF. CDR3 nucleotide sequence: TGCGCCAGCAGCCTCGGGACTAGCGCCGATCACACAGATACGCAGTATTTT.